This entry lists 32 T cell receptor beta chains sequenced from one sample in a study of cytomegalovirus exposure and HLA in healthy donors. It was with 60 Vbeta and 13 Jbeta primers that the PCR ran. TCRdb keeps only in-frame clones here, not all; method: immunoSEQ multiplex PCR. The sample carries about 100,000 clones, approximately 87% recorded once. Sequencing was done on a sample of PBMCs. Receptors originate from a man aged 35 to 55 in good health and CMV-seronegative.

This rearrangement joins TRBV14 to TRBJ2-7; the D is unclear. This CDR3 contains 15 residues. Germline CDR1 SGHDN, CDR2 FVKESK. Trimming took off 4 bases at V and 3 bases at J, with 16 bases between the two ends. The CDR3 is CASSPSNQNRYEQYF. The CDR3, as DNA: TGTGCCAGCAGCCCGAGCAACCAAAACCGCTACGAGCAGTACTTC.

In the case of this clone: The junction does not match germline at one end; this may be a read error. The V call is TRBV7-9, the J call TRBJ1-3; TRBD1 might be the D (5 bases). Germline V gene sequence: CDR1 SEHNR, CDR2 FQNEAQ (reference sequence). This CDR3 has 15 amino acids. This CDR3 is CASSATDSSGDTIYF. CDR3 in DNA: TGTGCCAGCAGCGCCACCGACAGCTCTGGAGACACCATATATTTT.

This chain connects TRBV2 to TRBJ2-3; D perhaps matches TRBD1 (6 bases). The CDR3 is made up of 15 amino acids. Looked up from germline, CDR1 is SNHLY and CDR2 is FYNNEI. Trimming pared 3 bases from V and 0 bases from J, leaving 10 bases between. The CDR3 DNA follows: TGTGCCAGCAGTGAGGGGGCAGCTAGCACAGATACGCAGTATTTT. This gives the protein CASSEGAASTDTQYF.

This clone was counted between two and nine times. CDR3 sequence: CASSPRDSEQYF. In nucleotides, the CDR3 is TGTGCCAGCTCACCAAGGGACTCCGAGCAGTACTTC. The chain joins TRBV18 to TRBJ2-7; the D gene is possibly TRBD2 (6 bases). Germline CDR1 is KGHSH and CDR2 is LQKENI. The length of the CDR3 is 12 residues. Trimming took off 2 bases at V and 6 bases at J, with 8 bases between the two ends.

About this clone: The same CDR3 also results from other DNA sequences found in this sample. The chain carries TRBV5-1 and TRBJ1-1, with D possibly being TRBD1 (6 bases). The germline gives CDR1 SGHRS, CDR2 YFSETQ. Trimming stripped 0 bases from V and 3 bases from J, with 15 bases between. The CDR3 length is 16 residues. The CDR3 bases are TGCGCCAGCAGCTTGGGTCCTACAGGGACGGACACTGAAGCTTTCTTT. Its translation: CASSLGPTGTDTEAFF.

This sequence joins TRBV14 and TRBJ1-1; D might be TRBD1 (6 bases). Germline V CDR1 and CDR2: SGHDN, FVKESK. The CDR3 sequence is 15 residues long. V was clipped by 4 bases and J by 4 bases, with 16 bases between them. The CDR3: CASSRPGAWSTEAFF. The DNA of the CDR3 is TGTGCCAGCAGCCGCCCAGGGGCGTGGAGCACTGAAGCTTTCTTT.

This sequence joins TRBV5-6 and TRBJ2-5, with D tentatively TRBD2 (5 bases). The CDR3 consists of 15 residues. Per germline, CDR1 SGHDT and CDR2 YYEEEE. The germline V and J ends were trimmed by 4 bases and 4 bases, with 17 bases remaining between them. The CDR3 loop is CASSLPITSGETQYF. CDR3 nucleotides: TGTGCCAGCAGCCTGCCGATTACTAGTGGAGAGACCCAGTACTTC.

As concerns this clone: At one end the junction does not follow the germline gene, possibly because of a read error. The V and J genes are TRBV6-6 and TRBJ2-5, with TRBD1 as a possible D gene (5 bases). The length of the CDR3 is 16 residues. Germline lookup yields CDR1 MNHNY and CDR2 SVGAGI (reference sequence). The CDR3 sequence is CAGSYPQGGYQETQYF. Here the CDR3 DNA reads TGTGCCGGCAGTTACCCCCAGGGTGGGTACCAAGAGACCCAGTACTTC.

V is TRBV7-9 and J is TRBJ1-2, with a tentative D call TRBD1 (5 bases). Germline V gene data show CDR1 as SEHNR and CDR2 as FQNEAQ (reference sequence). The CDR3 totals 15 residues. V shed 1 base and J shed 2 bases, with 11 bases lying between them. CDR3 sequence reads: CASSLGQGVNYGYTF. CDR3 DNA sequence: TGTGCCAGCAGCTTAGGCCAAGGGGTCAACTATGGCTACACCTTC.

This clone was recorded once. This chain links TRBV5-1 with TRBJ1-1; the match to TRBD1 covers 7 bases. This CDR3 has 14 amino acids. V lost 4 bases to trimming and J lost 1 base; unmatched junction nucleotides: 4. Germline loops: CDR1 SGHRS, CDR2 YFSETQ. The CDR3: CASSSGQANTEAFF. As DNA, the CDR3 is TGCGCCAGCAGCAGCGGACAGGCGAACACTGAAGCTTTCTTT.

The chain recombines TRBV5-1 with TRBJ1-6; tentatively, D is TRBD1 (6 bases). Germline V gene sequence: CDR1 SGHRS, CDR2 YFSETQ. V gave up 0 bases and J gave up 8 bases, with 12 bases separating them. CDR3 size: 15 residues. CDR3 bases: TGCGCCAGCAGCTTGGCCTCAGGGGAGCATTCACCCCTCCACTTT. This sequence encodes CASSLASGEHSPLHF.

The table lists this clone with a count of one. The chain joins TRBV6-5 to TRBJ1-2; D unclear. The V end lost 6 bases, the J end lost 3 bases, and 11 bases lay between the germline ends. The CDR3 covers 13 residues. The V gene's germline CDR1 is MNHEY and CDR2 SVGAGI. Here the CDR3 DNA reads TGTGCCAGCAGGAGGGTTAAAGACTATGGCTACACCTTC. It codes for CASRRVKDYGYTF.

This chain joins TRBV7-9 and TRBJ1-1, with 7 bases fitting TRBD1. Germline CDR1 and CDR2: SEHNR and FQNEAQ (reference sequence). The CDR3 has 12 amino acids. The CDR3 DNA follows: TGTTCCGAAGGGGACAGTTACACTGAAGCTTTCTTT. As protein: CSEGDSYTEAFF.

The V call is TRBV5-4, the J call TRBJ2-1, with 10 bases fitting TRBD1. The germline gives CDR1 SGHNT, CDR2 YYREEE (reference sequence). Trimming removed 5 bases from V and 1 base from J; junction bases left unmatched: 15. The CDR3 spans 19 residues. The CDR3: CASSPGTGALLSSYNEQFF. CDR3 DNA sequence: TGTGCCAGCAGTCCCGGGACAGGGGCCCTTCTATCTTCCTACAATGAGCAGTTCTTC.

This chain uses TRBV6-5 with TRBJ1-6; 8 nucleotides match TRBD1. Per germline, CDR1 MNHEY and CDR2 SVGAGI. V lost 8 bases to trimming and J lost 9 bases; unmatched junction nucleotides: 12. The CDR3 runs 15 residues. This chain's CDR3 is CASVRSQGARSPLHF. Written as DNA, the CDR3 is TGTGCCAGCGTCCGTTCGCAGGGGGCGCGTTCACCCCTCCACTTT.

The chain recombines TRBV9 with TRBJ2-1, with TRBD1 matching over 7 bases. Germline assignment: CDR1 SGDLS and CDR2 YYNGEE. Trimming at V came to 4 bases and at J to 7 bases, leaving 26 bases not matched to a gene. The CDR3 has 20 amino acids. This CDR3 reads CASSPKEGGNAWGLGNEQFF. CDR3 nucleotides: TGTGCCAGCAGCCCGAAGGAAGGGGGCAACGCGTGGGGTTTGGGGAATGAGCAGTTCTTC.

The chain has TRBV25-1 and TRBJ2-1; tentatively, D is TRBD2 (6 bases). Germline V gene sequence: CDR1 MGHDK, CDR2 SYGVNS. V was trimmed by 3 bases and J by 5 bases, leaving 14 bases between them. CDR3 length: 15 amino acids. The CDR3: CASSDPVGGDNEQFF. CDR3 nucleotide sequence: TGTGCCAGCAGTGACCCCGTGGGGGGTGACAATGAGCAGTTCTTC.

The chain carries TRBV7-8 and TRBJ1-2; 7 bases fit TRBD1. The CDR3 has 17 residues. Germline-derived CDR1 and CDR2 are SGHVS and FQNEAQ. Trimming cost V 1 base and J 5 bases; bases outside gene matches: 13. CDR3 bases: TGTGCCAGCAGCTTAGGGCCCAGCAGGGGGGTTTTTTATGGCTACACCTTC. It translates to CASSLGPSRGVFYGYTF. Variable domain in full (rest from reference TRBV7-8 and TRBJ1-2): GAGVSQSPRYKVAKRGQDVALRCDPISGHVSLFWYQQALGQGPEFLTYFQNEAQLDKSGLPSDRFFAERPEGSVSTLKIQRTQQEDSAVYLCASSLGPSRGVFYGYTFGSGTRLTVV.

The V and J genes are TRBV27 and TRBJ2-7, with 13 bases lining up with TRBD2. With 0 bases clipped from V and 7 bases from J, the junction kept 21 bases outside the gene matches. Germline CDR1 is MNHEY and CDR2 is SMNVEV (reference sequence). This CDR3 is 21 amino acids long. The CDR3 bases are TGTGCCAGCAGTTTATCCCCCCCTCAATCAAAACTAGCGGGGGGGCAAGAGGAGCAGTACTTC. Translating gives CASSLSPPQSKLAGGQEEQYF.

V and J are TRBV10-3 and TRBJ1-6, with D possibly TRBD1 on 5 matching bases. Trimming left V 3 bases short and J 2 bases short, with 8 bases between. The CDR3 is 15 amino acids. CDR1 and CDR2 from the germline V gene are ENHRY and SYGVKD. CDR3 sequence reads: CAISDGGTYNSPLHF. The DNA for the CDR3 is TGTGCCATCAGTGACGGGGGAACCTATAATTCACCCCTCCACTTT.

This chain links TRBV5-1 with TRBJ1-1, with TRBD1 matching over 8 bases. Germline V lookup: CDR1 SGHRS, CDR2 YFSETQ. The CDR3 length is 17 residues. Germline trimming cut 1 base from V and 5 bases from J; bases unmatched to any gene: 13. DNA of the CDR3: TGCGCCAGCAGCTTGCCCTCCTCAAGGACAGGGAAAACTGAAGCTTTCTTT. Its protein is CASSLPSSRTGKTEAFF.

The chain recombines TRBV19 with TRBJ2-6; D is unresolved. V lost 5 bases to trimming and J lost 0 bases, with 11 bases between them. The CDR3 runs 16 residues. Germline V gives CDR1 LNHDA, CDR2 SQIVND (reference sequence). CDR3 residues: CASSPLSSSGANVLTF. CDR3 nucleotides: TGTGCCAGTAGTCCGCTGTCTAGCTCTGGGGCCAACGTCCTGACTTTC.

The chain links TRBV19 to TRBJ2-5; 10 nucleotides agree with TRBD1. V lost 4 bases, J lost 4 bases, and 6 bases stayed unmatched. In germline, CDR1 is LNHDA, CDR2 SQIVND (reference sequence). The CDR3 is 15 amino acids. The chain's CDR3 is CASSKTGGAGETQYF. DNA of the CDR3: TGTGCCAGTAGTAAGACAGGGGGCGCAGGAGAGACCCAGTACTTC.

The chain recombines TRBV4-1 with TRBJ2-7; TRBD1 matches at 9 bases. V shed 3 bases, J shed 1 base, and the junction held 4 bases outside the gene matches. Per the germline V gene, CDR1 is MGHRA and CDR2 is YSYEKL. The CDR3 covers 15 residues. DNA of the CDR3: TGCGCCAGCAGCCAGGCACAGGGGGCATCCTACGAGCAGTACTTC. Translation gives CASSQAQGASYEQYF.

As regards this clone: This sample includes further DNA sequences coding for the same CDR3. For the CDR3, the DNA is TGTGCCAGCAGCTTAGGAGGGGGCTACACCTTC. Amino acid sequence: CASSLGGGYTF. This rearrangement joins TRBV11-2 to TRBJ1-2; D ambiguous. Germline V lookup: CDR1 SGHAT, CDR2 FQNNGV. V lost 1 base, J lost 8 bases, and 5 bases lay in between. The CDR3 length is 11 residues.

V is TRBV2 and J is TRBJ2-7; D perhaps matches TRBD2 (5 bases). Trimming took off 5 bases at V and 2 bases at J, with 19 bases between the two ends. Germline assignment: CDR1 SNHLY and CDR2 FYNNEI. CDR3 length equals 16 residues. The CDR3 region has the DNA TGTGCCAGCAGTCCAGCTTACGGGAAAGATACCTACGAGCAGTACTTC. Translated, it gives CASSPAYGKDTYEQYF.

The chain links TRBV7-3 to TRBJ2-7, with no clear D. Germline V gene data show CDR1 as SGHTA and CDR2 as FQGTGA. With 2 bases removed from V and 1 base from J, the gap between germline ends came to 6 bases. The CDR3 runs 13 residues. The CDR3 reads CASSLSQSYEQYF. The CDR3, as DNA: TGTGCCAGCAGCTTATCCCAGTCCTACGAGCAGTACTTC.

The CDR3 coding sequence is TGTGCCAGCTCACCACCTAACAGCTACAATGAGCAGTTCTTC. Residues: CASSPPNSYNEQFF. V and J are TRBV18 and TRBJ2-1, with unresolved D. The CDR3 totals 14 residues. Germline loops: CDR1 KGHSH, CDR2 LQKENI. Between the trimmed V and J ends, which lost 0 bases and 3 bases, there was a span of 6 bases.

CDR3 in DNA: TGTGCCAGCAGCTTCTACCTAGGAGCAAGACAGGGAAACACCATATATTTT. Translating gives CASSFYLGARQGNTIYF. The rearrangement uses TRBV7-9 and TRBJ1-3, with D possibly matching TRBD1 (5 bases). The germline V gene has CDR1 SEHNR and CDR2 FQNEAQ (reference sequence). V lost 3 bases, J lost 4 bases, and 19 bases lay in between. This CDR3 comprises 17 residues.

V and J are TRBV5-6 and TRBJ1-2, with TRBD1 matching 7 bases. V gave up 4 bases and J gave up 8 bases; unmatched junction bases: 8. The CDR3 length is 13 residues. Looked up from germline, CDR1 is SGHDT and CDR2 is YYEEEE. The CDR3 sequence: CASSQTGWNGYTF. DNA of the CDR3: TGTGCCAGCAGCCAGACAGGGTGGAACGGCTACACCTTC.

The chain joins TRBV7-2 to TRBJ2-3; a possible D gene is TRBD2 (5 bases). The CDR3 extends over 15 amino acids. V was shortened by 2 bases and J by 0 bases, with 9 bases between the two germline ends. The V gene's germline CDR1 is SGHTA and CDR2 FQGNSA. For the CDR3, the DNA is TGTGCCAGCAGCTTACTGCGGGCGAGCACAGATACGCAGTATTTT. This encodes CASSLLRASTDTQYF.

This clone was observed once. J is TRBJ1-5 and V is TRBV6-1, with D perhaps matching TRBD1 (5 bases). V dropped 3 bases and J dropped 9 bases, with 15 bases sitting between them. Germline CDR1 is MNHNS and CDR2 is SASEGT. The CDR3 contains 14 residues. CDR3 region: CASSEVGGQGPQHF. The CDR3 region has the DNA TGTGCCAGCAGTGAGGTAGGAGGGCAGGGGCCCCAGCATTTT.